This TCR beta chain is drawn from a study of beta chain features in type 1 diabetes. Background on the study: Cell yields, age and gender were similar between patients and healthy donors. Study outcomes and limitations: The study found that naive, central memory and Treg TCRB repertoires appeared more similar in patients than in healthy donors.

What was sequenced were expressed TCRB transcripts, since all of the isolated RNA had been reverse transcribed. Libraries were prepared by immunoSEQ multiplex PCR; TCRdb keeps only in-frame clonotypes and omits some of them. The data hold 150,000 to 200,000 clones, with approximately 9.1% observed a single time. Remarks on this clone: The antigen is unknown.

The purity of all sorted populations exceeded 98%. The sequence was obtained from a woman younger than 30 in good health. The sample taken for sequencing was central memory CD4+ T cells from blood.

The CDR3 coding sequence is TGTGCCAGCAGCGCCTCCGGGACTAGCGGGGGCCCCGGTGAGCAGTTCTTC. Translating it yields CASSASGTSGGPGEQFF. The V and J genes are TRBV7-3 and TRBJ2-1, with TRBD2 matching over 14 bases. V lost 5 bases, J lost 9 bases, and 12 bases stayed unmatched. In germline, CDR1 is SGHTA, CDR2 FQGTGA. CDR3 length equals 17 residues.